This T cell receptor (beta chain) is from a study of blood T cell repertoires in COVID-19. About the study: The origin of the acute and convalescent COVID-19 samples was the United States, Italy and Spain. T cells, B-cell-depleted T cells, or PBMCs supplied cDNA or gDNA.

Original processing methods: Cell counts per sample came from amplifying reference gene primers. TCRdb keeps only in-frame clones here, not all; method: immunoSEQ multiplex PCR. V, J and clone size were drawn from that table, and D and trimming were deduced from the DNA. The sample lists roughly 100,000 clones, roughly four fifths occurring once. The sequence was collected from a woman older than 75 with acute or convalescent COVID-19. Sequencing used peripheral blood.

The CDR3 spells CASSPSYQETQYF. The DNA of the CDR3 is TGTGCCAGCAGTCCCTCGTACCAAGAGACCCAGTACTTC. The chain combines TRBV27 with TRBJ2-5; D call uncertain. Germline lookup yields CDR1 MNHEY and CDR2 SMNVEV (reference sequence). There are 13 residues in the CDR3. Trimming cost V 5 bases and J 0 bases, with 7 bases left between them.